This TCR beta chain stems from a study of radiotherapy plus CTLA-4 blockade in lung cancer. The CDR3 is 15 residues long. V dropped 1 base and J dropped 4 bases, with 10 bases sitting between them. Germline V gives CDR1 LGHNA, CDR2 YNFKEQ. Profiled with immunoSEQ multiplex PCR; TCRdb holds only in-frame clones, not every one. The sample records 20,000 to 25,000 clones, approximately 73% being singletons. The origin of this receptor is a human donor with non-small cell lung cancer who had stable disease on radiotherapy plus ipilimumab. The sample was peripheral blood, taken from a patient treated with radiotherapy plus ipilimumab. This chain joins TRBV4-2 and TRBJ2-2; D tentatively reads TRBD1 or TRBD2 (5 bases each). CDR3 in amino acids: CASSQVNGGTGELFF. The CDR3 bases are TGTGCCAGCAGCCAAGTAAATGGGGGCACCGGGGAGCTGTTTTTT.